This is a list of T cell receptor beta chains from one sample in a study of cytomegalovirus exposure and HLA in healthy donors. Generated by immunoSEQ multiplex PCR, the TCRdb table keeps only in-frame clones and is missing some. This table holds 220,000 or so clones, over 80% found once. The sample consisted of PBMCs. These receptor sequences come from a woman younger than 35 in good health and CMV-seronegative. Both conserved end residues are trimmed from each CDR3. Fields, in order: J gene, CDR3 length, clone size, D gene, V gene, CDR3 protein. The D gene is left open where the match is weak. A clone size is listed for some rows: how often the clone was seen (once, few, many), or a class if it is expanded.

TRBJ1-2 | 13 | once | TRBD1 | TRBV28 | ASSPWGQGKGGYT
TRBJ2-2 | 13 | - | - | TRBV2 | ACAQGGVGPGELF
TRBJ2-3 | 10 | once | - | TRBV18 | ASSQLRDTQY
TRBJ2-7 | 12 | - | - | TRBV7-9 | ASSLDPSSHEQY
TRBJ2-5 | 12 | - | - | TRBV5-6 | ASSLPAHSSTQY
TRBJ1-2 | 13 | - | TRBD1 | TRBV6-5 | ASSGSTGTGYGYT
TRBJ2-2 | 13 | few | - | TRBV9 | ASSVGRVDTGELF
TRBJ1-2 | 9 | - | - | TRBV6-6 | ASRTNYGYT
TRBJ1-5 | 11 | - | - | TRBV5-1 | ASSQVAGEPQH
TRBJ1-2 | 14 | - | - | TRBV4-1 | ASSQGYGGTNYGYT
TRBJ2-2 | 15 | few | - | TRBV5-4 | ASSSVVNHLGTGELF
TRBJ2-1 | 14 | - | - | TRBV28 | ASSPSSGSSYNEQF
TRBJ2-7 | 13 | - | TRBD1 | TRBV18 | ASSPVPGQGTEQY
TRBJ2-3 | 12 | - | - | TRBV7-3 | ASSFSGAADTQY
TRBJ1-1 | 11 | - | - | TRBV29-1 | SVGQAPNTEAF
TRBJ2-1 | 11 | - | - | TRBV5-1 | ASSLGGDEKQF
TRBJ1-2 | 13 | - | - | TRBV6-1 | ASSVGRHPNYGYT
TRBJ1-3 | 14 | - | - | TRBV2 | ASSVLPPSSGNTIY
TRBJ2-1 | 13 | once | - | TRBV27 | ASSLDAGSYNEQF
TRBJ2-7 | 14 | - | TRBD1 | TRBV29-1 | SVESTSGTGGYEQY
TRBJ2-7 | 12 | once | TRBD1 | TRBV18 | ASSRDRGKYEQY
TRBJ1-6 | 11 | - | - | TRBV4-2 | ASSQEAASPLH
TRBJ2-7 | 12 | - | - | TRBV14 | ATGVGGAQTEQY
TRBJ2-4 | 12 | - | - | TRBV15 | ATSGEGSGYIQY
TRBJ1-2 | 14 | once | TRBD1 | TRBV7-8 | ASSPDNRGLNYGYT
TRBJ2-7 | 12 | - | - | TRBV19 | ASRYGTLLGEQY
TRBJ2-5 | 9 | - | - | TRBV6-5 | ASHFEETQY
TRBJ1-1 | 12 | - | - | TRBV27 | ASSLSGEDTEAF
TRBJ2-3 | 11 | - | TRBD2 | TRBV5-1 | ASRGTSGSTQY
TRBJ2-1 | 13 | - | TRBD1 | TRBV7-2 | ASSSDRPAMNEQF
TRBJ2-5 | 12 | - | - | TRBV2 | ASSEQLAQETQY
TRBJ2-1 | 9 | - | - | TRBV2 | ASQGGTEQF
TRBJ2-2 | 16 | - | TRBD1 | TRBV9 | ASSDRQGSTSSTGELF
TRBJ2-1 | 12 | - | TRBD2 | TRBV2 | ASSVGSGSYEQF
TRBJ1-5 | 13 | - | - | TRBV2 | ASSEAGRVISPQH
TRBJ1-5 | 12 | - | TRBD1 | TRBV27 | ASSLFYRGQPQH
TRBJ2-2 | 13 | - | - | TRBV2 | ASSERGPGTGELF
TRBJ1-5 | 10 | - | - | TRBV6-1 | ASRVGNQPQH
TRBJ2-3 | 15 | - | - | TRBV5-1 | ASSLALFSTFTDTQY
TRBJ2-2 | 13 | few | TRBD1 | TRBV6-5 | ASSRDRANTGELF
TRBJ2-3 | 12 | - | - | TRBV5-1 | ASSSYRGTDTQY
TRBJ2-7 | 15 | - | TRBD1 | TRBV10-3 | AIRRTGGATYSYEQY
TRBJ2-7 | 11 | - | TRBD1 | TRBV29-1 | SVLGQGDPGQY
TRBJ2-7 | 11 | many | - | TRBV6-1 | ASSEAIQYEQY
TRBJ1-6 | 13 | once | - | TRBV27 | ASRTRALYNSPLH
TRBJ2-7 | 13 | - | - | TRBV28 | ASSRPGQISYEQY
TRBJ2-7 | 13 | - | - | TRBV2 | ASSDDSSQDYEQY
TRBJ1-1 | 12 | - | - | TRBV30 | AWSRESGNTEAF